This T cell receptor (beta chain) was recorded in a study of tumor-infiltrating lymphocytes in primary liver carcinoma (dated by TCRdb to 2016 to 2017). In terms of the full investigation: Roughly five patients with histopathologically diagnosed primary liver carcinoma underwent surgical resection in China between November 2015 and 2016. Of the five patients, three men and two women aged 30 to 69 years, four had hepatocellular carcinoma and one had combined HCC and intrahepatic cholangiocarcinoma. The five patients had tumors staged T1-T3 N0M0, with maximum diameters ranging from about 4 to 11 cm. Each sample produced about 3.65 to 7.13 million productive TCRbeta reads, and read depth showed no significant difference between tissue types. TCRbeta repertoire sequencing, expression microarrays and whole-exome sequencing were combined in the study across five regions of each liver tumor, with adjacent normal tissue and blood also included. A total of roughly 35 specimens from 5 patients, comprising approximately 25 tumor regions, 5 adjacent noncancerous liver tissues and 5 peripheral blood samples, were covered by TCRbeta repertoire sequencing. Reproducibility between technical replicate repertoires was high, with correlation coefficients above 0.98 and mean shared-clone rates around 0.88.

Blood RNA was extracted from unsorted whole blood with TRIzol reagent; germline DNA came from the DNeasy Blood & Tissue kit. Chronic HBV infection was present in the patients, and the patients were treatment-naive at sampling. Approximately 3.8 milliliters of peripheral blood were collected into K2EDTA tubes before surgery. This clonotype was picked up a small number of times. It has no known antigen specificity. Nothing much larger sits one base from this clone, and base qualities are not available. On the study overall, not on this receptor specifically: Pairs of tumor regions showed greater repertoire overlap (mean about 36%) than tumor-adjacent pairs (roughly 17%) or tumor-blood pairs (about 14%), which is consistent with antigen-driven expansion. Since the samples were bulk and unsorted, there was no way to compare CD4+ and CD8+ T cell repertoires. The top 250 clones accounted for a significantly greater share of the repertoire in tumors than in blood (p = 0.039). Only the TCR beta chain was sequenced, so true repertoire diversity is likely underestimated because unpaired alpha chains were not captured. With just a handful of patients in the study, the authors point out that the findings should be validated in a larger study.

Using a constant-region primer and ProtoScript II reverse transcriptase, TCRbeta-specific cDNA was reverse-transcribed from 500 to 650 ng total RNA. Construction of the TCRbeta libraries relied on three nested rounds of multiplex PCR, following a slightly modified ARM-PCR procedure. A final 25-cycle PCR with Deep VentR polymerase added sample barcodes and Illumina adapters. Before sequencing, amplicons of 200-500 bp were gel-purified using a QIAquick gel extraction kit. An Illumina HiSeq 2500 was used to sequence the TCRbeta amplicons with 250-bp paired-end reads. For the original study's pipeline: To recover full CDR3 sequences, reads were quality-trimmed using Trimmomatic v0.33 and paired reads were then merged using FLASH v1.2.11. V, D and J germline segments were assigned to the rearranged TCRbeta sequences using MiGEC v1.2.1b. Clonotype statistics and Shannon-Wiener diversity indices were computed with VDJtools v1.0.0. Except for diversity analysis, only each sample's 250 most abundant clonotypes were used in subsequent analyses to reduce sampling bias. TCRdb's own reprocessing of the public reads used fastp at Q25 and MiXCR and kept productive beta chains. Records with the same CDR3 protein are collapsed into one entry carrying the most frequent genes and DNA. Here the V and J calls rest on TCRdb's processing, not on the authors' analysis. For this sample the table gives 180,000 or so distinct CDR3 sequences, of which about 60% were detected only once. The ten biggest clones cover 72% of the sample.

The sequence derives from a man in his forties or fifties with primary liver carcinoma and hepatitis B virus infection. Source material: peripheral blood.

The bases are TGTGCCAGCAGAAAAGGGGACAACTCCTACGAGCAGTACTTC. Its protein is CASRKGDNSYEQYF. The chain is encoded by TRBV14 joined to TRBJ2-7; TRBD1 is possibly the D segment (6 matching bases). The CDR3 numbers 14 residues from cysteine through phenylalanine. Solely the CDR3 DNA is kept, with 42 bases framed from the first base. The germline V gene yields SGHDN for CDR1 and FVKESK for CDR2. At the junction V is shortened by 6 bases and J by 0 bases, with 12 bases in between. When the CDR3 is completed using the reference TRBV14 and TRBJ2-7 genes on either side, the full variable domain is EAGVTQFPSHSVIEKGQTVTLRCDPISGHDNLYWYRRVMGKEIKFLLHFVKESKQDESGMPNNRFLAERTGGTYSTLKVQPAELEDSGVYFCASRKGDNSYEQYFGPGTRLTVT.